These 7 T cell receptor beta chains were sequenced from one sample in a study of OX40 agonist ivuxolimab in advanced cancers. Measured with immunoSEQ multiplex PCR; TCRdb has only the in-frame clones, and not every one. The profile shows 35,000 to 45,000 clones, 82% of them singletons. The material was CD4+ or CD8+ T cells sorted from blood, obtained in a trial of the OX40 agonist ivuxolimab. The receptors come from an adult with an advanced solid tumor such as melanoma, head and neck, liver or kidney cancer.

V is TRBV7-9 and J is TRBJ2-7; no clear D. Between the trimmed V and J ends, which lost 5 bases and 0 bases, there was a span of 11 bases. Germline V CDR1 and CDR2: SEHNR, FQNEAQ (reference sequence). This CDR3 has 14 residues. The CDR3: CASSHMGTSYEQYF. CDR3 coding DNA: TGTGCCAGCAGCCACATGGGCACCTCCTACGAGCAGTACTTC.

The rearrangement uses TRBV6-6 and TRBJ2-6, with 8 bases identical to TRBD1. The germline CDR1 and CDR2 sequences are MNHNY and SVGAGI (reference sequence). V trimming: 7 bases; J trimming: 4 bases; junction bases outside the gene matches: 6. The CDR3 consists of 15 residues. DNA for the CDR3: TGTGCCAGCATCACTGACAGGGGCGGGGCCAACGTCCTGACTTTC. Its translation: CASITDRGGANVLTF.

The chain links TRBV7-3 to TRBJ2-5, with D hard to call. The CDR3 totals 13 residues. CDR1 and CDR2 from the germline V gene are SGHTA and FQGTGA. Trimming took off 3 bases at V and 2 bases at J, with 7 bases between the two ends. The CDR3 DNA follows: TGTGCCAGCAGCTTCGACTCACAAGAGACCCAGTACTTC. Protein product: CASSFDSQETQYF.

There are a few counts of this clone. The rearrangement joins TRBV18 to TRBJ1-2; D gene unclear. Germline-derived CDR1 and CDR2 are KGHSH and LQKENI. The V gene lost 3 bases and the J gene lost 4 bases, with 15 bases spanning the gap. The CDR3 spans 15 residues. CDR3 region: CASSPRGQEAYGYTF. For the CDR3, the DNA is TGTGCCAGCTCACCCCGAGGGCAGGAGGCCTATGGCTACACCTTC.

V and J are TRBV7-3 and TRBJ2-7, with TRBD1 matching over 7 bases. V shed 3 bases and J 7 bases; nucleotides not matched to a gene: 9. The CDR3 has 14 amino acids. Germline V CDR1 and CDR2: SGHTA, FQGTGA. The CDR3 spells CASSLGRGSGEQYF. The CDR3 nucleotides read TGTGCCAGCAGCTTGGGCAGGGGGTCGGGTGAGCAGTACTTC.

This chain joins TRBV12-1 and TRBJ1-5. TRBV12-1 is termed a pseudogene. This CDR3 contains 18 residues. Here the CDR3 DNA reads TGTGCCAGCAGCCCCCCTTCAACCCATGGTAAGCGCAATCAGCCCCAGCATTTT. It specifies CASSPPSTHGKRNQPQHF.

V gene TRBV5-1 combines with J gene TRBJ2-2, with 11 bases identical to TRBD1. J gave up 5 bases and V 4 bases, and 10 bases lay outside the gene matches. This CDR3 is 17 amino acids long. Germline lookup yields CDR1 SGHRS and CDR2 YFSETQ. CDR3 DNA: TGCGCCAGCAGCAAAACCCCCGGGACAGGGGGAACCGGGGAGCTGTTTTTT. Its protein product is CASSKTPGTGGTGELFF.